This TCR beta chain originates from a study of blood T cell repertoires in COVID-19. As for the study in general: Whether acute or convalescent, the COVID-19 samples came from the United States, Italy and Spain. The analysed material was cDNA or gDNA that came from T cells, B-cell-depleted T cells, or PBMCs.

This CDR3 contains 19 residues. In germline, CDR1 is KGHSH, CDR2 LQKENI. Source study methods: Reference gene primer amplification in the assay estimated nucleated cell counts. Here immunoSEQ multiplex PCR was the method, and the copy in TCRdb shows in-frame clones only, minus some. That table furnishes V, J and clone size, whereas the DNA furnished D and trimming. The table has about 230,000 clones, about four fifths seen once. Note on this clone: One end of the junction is discordant with germline, which a read error may explain.

Seattle-derived patients entered the study during active infection and were followed longitudinally. The sequenced sample was peripheral blood. V is TRBV18 and J is TRBJ2-2, with TRBD2 matching 13 bases. The TCR comes from an elderly woman with COVID-19, enrolled during active disease. The CDR3 DNA is TGTGCCAGCTCCCCACTCCCACTCGGACTAGCGGGAGCGACCGGGGAGCTGTTTTTT. This encodes CASSPLPLGLAGATGELFF.